Listed below are T cell receptor beta chains from one sample, sequenced in a study of spatial heterogeneity in lung cancer. TCRdb called the 5' RACE reads again in MiXCR, with one record for every CDR3 protein. The sample shows just over 70,000 distinct CDR3 sequences, nearly 9% of them seen only once. Material: PBMCs, obtained at follow-up. These receptors were collected from a female donor with early-stage non-small cell lung cancer. Each CDR3 is given with its conserved first and last residue. The D gene is left open where the match is weak. Clone size is given for some rows only: seen once, a few or many times, or a class if the clone is expanded.

D gene: TRBD1
clone size: .
J gene: TRBJ2-2
V gene: TRBV27
CDR3 protein: CASSGGTGRRNGGELFF
CDR3 DNA: TGTGCCAGCAGTGGCGGGACAGGGAGGAGGAACGGCGGGGAGCTGTTTTTT

D gene: .
clone size: many
J gene: TRBJ2-5
V gene: TRBV9
CDR3 protein: CASSVGPEQETQYF
CDR3 DNA: TGTGCCAGCAGCGTAGGCCCAGAGCAAGAGACCCAGTACTTC

D gene: TRBD1
clone size: many
J gene: TRBJ1-6
V gene: TRBV6-1
CDR3 protein: CASRRTGESSPLHF
CDR3 DNA: TGTGCCAGCAGAAGGACAGGGGAATCTTCACCCCTCCACTTT

D gene: TRBD1
clone size: many
J gene: TRBJ2-1
V gene: TRBV11-3
CDR3 protein: CASSLNRRGHNEQFF
CDR3 DNA: TGTGCCAGCAGCTTAAACCGAAGGGGGCACAATGAGCAGTTCTTC

D gene: .
clone size: few
J gene: TRBJ1-5
V gene: TRBV7-9
CDR3 protein: CASSSPEEQPQHF
CDR3 DNA: TGTGCCAGCAGCTCCCCGGAAGAACAGCCCCAGCATTTT

D gene: TRBD1
clone size: many
J gene: TRBJ2-7
V gene: TRBV12-3/TRBV12-4
CDR3 protein: CASSLTGGNYEQYF
CDR3 DNA: TGTGCCAGCAGCCTGACAGGGGGCAACTACGAGCAGTACTTC

D gene: TRBD2
clone size: .
J gene: TRBJ2-7
V gene: TRBV28
CDR3 protein: CASSRGTSGSYEQYF
CDR3 DNA: TGTGCCAGCAGTCGCGGGACTAGCGGGAGTTACGAGCAGTACTTC

D gene: .
clone size: many
J gene: TRBJ2-7
V gene: TRBV3-1
CDR3 protein: CASSLYEGAPYEQYF
CDR3 DNA: TGTGCCAGCAGCCTTTACGAGGGAGCTCCCTACGAGCAGTACTTC

D gene: .
clone size: .
J gene: TRBJ2-7
V gene: TRBV6-5
CDR3 protein: CASSNQQVAYEQYF
CDR3 DNA: TGTGCCAGCAGTAACCAACAGGTAGCCTACGAGCAGTACTTC

D gene: TRBD1
clone size: few
J gene: TRBJ2-5
V gene: TRBV25-1
CDR3 protein: CASSDPGTVQETQYF
CDR3 DNA: TGTGCCAGCAGTGATCCGGGGACAGTTCAAGAGACCCAGTACTTC

D gene: .
clone size: many
J gene: TRBJ2-1
V gene: TRBV24-1
CDR3 protein: CATSSGSKEQFF
CDR3 DNA: TGTGCCACCAGTAGCGGTTCTAAGGAGCAGTTCTTC

D gene: .
clone size: few
J gene: TRBJ2-7
V gene: TRBV7-9
CDR3 protein: CASSPLVIRGEQYF
CDR3 DNA: TGTGCCAGCAGCCCACTAGTAATTCGTGGCGAGCAGTACTTC

D gene: TRBD1
clone size: few
J gene: TRBJ2-2
V gene: TRBV5-1
CDR3 protein: CASSPTGIIGELFF
CDR3 DNA: TGCGCCAGCAGCCCGACAGGGATAATTGGGGAGCTGTTTTTT

D gene: .
clone size: many
J gene: TRBJ2-7
V gene: TRBV19
CDR3 protein: CASSDIAGNYEQYF
CDR3 DNA: TGTGCCAGTAGCGATATAGCCGGAAACTACGAGCAGTACTTC

D gene: TRBD2
clone size: .
J gene: TRBJ2-2
V gene: TRBV20-1
CDR3 protein: CSAEGTSGTGELFF
CDR3 DNA: TGCAGTGCCGAAGGGACTAGCGGGACCGGGGAGCTGTTTTTT

D gene: .
clone size: many
J gene: TRBJ2-5
V gene: TRBV5-1
CDR3 protein: CASSFGGIVKGETQYF
CDR3 DNA: TGCGCCAGCAGCTTCGGCGGGATCGTAAAGGGGGAGACCCAGTACTTC

D gene: .
clone size: .
J gene: TRBJ2-3
V gene: TRBV29-1
CDR3 protein: CSVVTSTDTQYF
CDR3 DNA: TGCAGCGTTGTCACTAGCACAGATACGCAGTATTTT

D gene: .
clone size: few
J gene: TRBJ2-5
V gene: TRBV7-8
CDR3 protein: CASSFQMQETQYF
CDR3 DNA: TGTGCCAGCAGCTTCCAGATGCAAGAGACCCAGTACTTC

D gene: .
clone size: .
J gene: TRBJ1-4
V gene: TRBV7-3
CDR3 protein: CASSSKWVGTNEKLFF
CDR3 DNA: TGTGCCAGCAGCTCTAAATGGGTGGGAACTAATGAAAAACTGTTTTTT

D gene: TRBD1
clone size: many
J gene: TRBJ2-2
V gene: TRBV6-1
CDR3 protein: CASSEPRDRGYTGELFF
CDR3 DNA: TGTGCCAGCAGTGAACCCCGGGACAGGGGTTACACCGGGGAGCTGTTTTTT

D gene: TRBD2
clone size: few
J gene: TRBJ2-5
V gene: TRBV27
CDR3 protein: CASSELAGRGRETQYF
CDR3 DNA: TGTGCCAGCAGCGAACTAGCGGGGAGGGGGCGAGAGACCCAGTACTTC

D gene: .
clone size: many
J gene: TRBJ2-1
V gene: TRBV3-1
CDR3 protein: CASSQSLGGGNEQFF
CDR3 DNA: TGTGCCAGCAGCCAAAGTCTTGGCGGTGGGAATGAGCAGTTCTTC

D gene: TRBD1
clone size: many
J gene: TRBJ2-6
V gene: TRBV11-2
CDR3 protein: CATTKMKGASGANVLTF
CDR3 DNA: TGTGCCACCACGAAAATGAAGGGGGCGTCTGGGGCCAACGTCCTGACTTTC

D gene: .
clone size: many
J gene: TRBJ1-1
V gene: TRBV29-1
CDR3 protein: CSVVTQGGSVSTEAFF
CDR3 DNA: TGCAGCGTTGTAACACAGGGAGGCTCGGTGAGCACTGAAGCTTTCTTT

D gene: .
clone size: many
J gene: TRBJ1-2
V gene: TRBV18
CDR3 protein: CASSPDEEPYGYTF
CDR3 DNA: TGTGCCAGCTCACCGGATGAGGAACCTTATGGCTACACCTTC

D gene: .
clone size: .
J gene: TRBJ2-2
V gene: TRBV5-1
CDR3 protein: CASSLDSLANTGELFF
CDR3 DNA: TGCGCCAGCAGCTTGGACAGCTTAGCTAACACCGGGGAGCTGTTTTTT

D gene: .
clone size: many
J gene: TRBJ2-7
V gene: TRBV29-1
CDR3 protein: CSVATNGYEQYF
CDR3 DNA: TGCAGCGTGGCCACAAACGGGTACGAGCAGTACTTC

D gene: .
clone size: .
J gene: TRBJ2-7
V gene: TRBV14
CDR3 protein: CASSPPAVYEQYF
CDR3 DNA: TGTGCCAGCAGCCCTCCAGCGGTCTACGAGCAGTACTTC

D gene: .
clone size: .
J gene: TRBJ1-2
V gene: TRBV11-2
CDR3 protein: CASSLLGGWNYGYTF
CDR3 DNA: TGTGCCAGCAGCTTATTGGGGGGGTGGAACTATGGCTACACCTTC

D gene: TRBD2
clone size: many
J gene: TRBJ2-2
V gene: TRBV7-6
CDR3 protein: CASSLIAGGTGELFF
CDR3 DNA: TGTGCCAGCAGCTTAATAGCGGGAGGTACCGGGGAGCTGTTTTTT

D gene: TRBD1
clone size: .
J gene: TRBJ2-7
V gene: TRBV27
CDR3 protein: CASSLGTGYEQYF
CDR3 DNA: TGTGCCAGCAGTTTAGGGACAGGCTACGAGCAGTACTTC

D gene: .
clone size: many
J gene: TRBJ1-2
V gene: TRBV6-5
CDR3 protein: CASSYSKGRYGYTF
CDR3 DNA: TGTGCCAGCAGTTACTCGAAAGGGAGGTATGGCTACACCTTC

D gene: .
clone size: many
J gene: TRBJ2-1
V gene: TRBV7-9
CDR3 protein: CATPGERAYNEQFF
CDR3 DNA: TGTGCCACTCCGGGGGAAAGAGCATACAATGAGCAGTTCTTC

D gene: .
clone size: many
J gene: TRBJ2-1
V gene: TRBV5-1
CDR3 protein: CASSADTRGNEQFF
CDR3 DNA: TGCGCCAGCAGCGCGGATACTAGGGGCAATGAGCAGTTCTTC

D gene: .
clone size: few
J gene: TRBJ2-7
V gene: TRBV12-3/TRBV12-4
CDR3 protein: CASSFSRTYEQYF
CDR3 DNA: TGTGCCAGCAGTTTCTCCCGGACCTACGAGCAGTACTTC

D gene: .
clone size: many
J gene: TRBJ2-2
V gene: TRBV29-1
CDR3 protein: CSVEDRPYGELFF
CDR3 DNA: TGCAGCGTTGAAGATCGACCCTACGGGGAGCTGTTTTTT

D gene: .
clone size: many
J gene: TRBJ2-1
V gene: TRBV28
CDR3 protein: CASRRQNNNEQFF
CDR3 DNA: TGTGCCAGCAGAAGGCAGAATAACAATGAGCAGTTCTTC

D gene: TRBD2
clone size: many
J gene: TRBJ2-7
V gene: TRBV28
CDR3 protein: CASSLPGGSQGHEQYF
CDR3 DNA: TGTGCCAGCAGTTTGCCGGGAGGGAGCCAAGGCCACGAGCAGTACTTC

D gene: .
clone size: many
J gene: TRBJ2-3
V gene: TRBV10-2
CDR3 protein: CASSESKVATDTQYF
CDR3 DNA: TGCGCCAGCAGTGAGTCTAAGGTCGCGACAGATACGCAGTATTTT

D gene: .
clone size: many
J gene: TRBJ1-3
V gene: TRBV20-1
CDR3 protein: CSARDQGAFMSGNTIYF
CDR3 DNA: TGCAGTGCTAGAGATCAAGGGGCTTTCATGTCTGGAAACACCATATATTTT

D gene: TRBD1
clone size: few
J gene: TRBJ2-5
V gene: TRBV12-3/TRBV12-4
CDR3 protein: CASSIRDREETQYF
CDR3 DNA: TGTGCCAGCAGTATCCGGGACAGGGAAGAGACCCAGTACTTC

D gene: TRBD1
clone size: .
J gene: TRBJ2-7
V gene: TRBV28
CDR3 protein: CASRRQGESYEQYF
CDR3 DNA: TGTGCCAGCAGAAGACAGGGTGAATCCTACGAGCAGTACTTC

D gene: TRBD2
clone size: .
J gene: TRBJ2-1
V gene: TRBV7-9
CDR3 protein: CASSLYLAGNNEQFF
CDR3 DNA: TGTGCCAGCAGCTTATATCTAGCGGGGAACAATGAGCAGTTCTTC

D gene: TRBD1
clone size: many
J gene: TRBJ2-7
V gene: TRBV5-4
CDR3 protein: CASTSRDRDYEQYF
CDR3 DNA: TGTGCCAGTACGTCCCGGGACAGGGACTACGAGCAGTACTTC

D gene: TRBD2
clone size: .
J gene: TRBJ2-7
V gene: TRBV5-8
CDR3 protein: CASSFLRGLAGPRDTYEQYF
CDR3 DNA: TGTGCCAGCAGCTTCCTCAGGGGACTAGCGGGCCCAAGGGATACCTACGAGCAGTACTTC